This TCR beta chain was recovered during a study of vaccination and CD4 T cells after COVID-19. Study context: Spike peptides, overlapping and drawn from SARS-CoV-2, HCoV-NL63, HCoV-OC43 and HCoV-229E, were used to stimulate cells.

Treatment indicated: approximately nine-day PBMC culture with coronavirus spike peptide pools or control peptides (ViraFEST assay). This clonotype was observed a few times. Its antigen remains unidentified. The V segment lost 4 bases and the J segment 2 bases; nucleotides outside the gene matches: 15. Germline values: CDR1 KGHDR, CDR2 SFDVKD. CDR3 length equals 18 residues. Cultured CD4+ T cells had their DNA profiled by the Oncomine TCR Beta short-read assay. DNA came from CD4+ T cells after culture. TCRdb processed the PCR reads anew with MiXCR; each CDR3 protein has one entry. The profile covers some 20,000 distinct CDR3 sequences, with less than 65% appearing a single time and roughly 7.4% taken by the ten largest.

This clonotype was sampled from a human donor who had recovered from COVID-19. Sequences were obtained from CD4+ T cells from blood, cultured in vitro. The chain couples TRBV24-1 to TRBJ1-1; 7 bases align to TRBD1. The CDR3 DNA sequence: TGTGCCACCAGTGACCGCCCGACAGGGTATGTTTCAAACACTGAAGCTTTCTTT. It encodes CATSDRPTGYVSNTEAFF.